This T cell receptor beta chain appears in the sequencing data of a study of Ad26.COV2.S vaccination and SARS-CoV-2 variants. Study-wide findings and caveats: Breadth, reportedly substantial, characterized the spike-specific CD8+ and CD4+ T cell responses after vaccination.

The ends were cut back, 2 bases at V and 10 bases at J, with 3 bases in the middle. Germline V gene sequence: CDR1 SEHNR, CDR2 FQNEAQ (reference sequence). This CDR3 comprises 11 residues. In the case of this clone: Its specificity is unknown.

Using immunoSEQ multiplex PCR, the repertoire was profiled, and TCRdb retains in-frame clones only, with some absent. The data show about 400,000 clones, around 89% seen once. Treatment indicated: some 20 received Ad26.COV2.S at low or high dose, single or two shots; about five received placebo; per-sample allocation not given. Material that was analyzed had been drawn on day 63 after the first vaccine or placebo injection. The chain uses TRBV7-9 and TRBJ1-6, with D hard to call. The source of this sequence is a person between 18 and 59 years old who received the Ad26.COV2.S COVID-19 vaccine or a placebo. The material was peripheral blood, obtained in a trial of Ad26.COV2.S vaccine versus placebo. The CDR3, as DNA: TGTGCCAGCAGCTTAAACTCACCCCTCCACTTT. Its translation: CASSLNSPLHF.